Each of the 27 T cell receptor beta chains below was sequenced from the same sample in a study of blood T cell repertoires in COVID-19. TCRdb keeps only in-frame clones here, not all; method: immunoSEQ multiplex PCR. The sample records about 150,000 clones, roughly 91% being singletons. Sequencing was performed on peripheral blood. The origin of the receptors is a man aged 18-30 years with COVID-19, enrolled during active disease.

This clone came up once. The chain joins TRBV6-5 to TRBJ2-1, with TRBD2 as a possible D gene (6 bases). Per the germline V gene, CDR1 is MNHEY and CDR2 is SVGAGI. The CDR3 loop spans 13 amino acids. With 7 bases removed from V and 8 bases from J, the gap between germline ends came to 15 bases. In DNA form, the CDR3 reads TGTGCCAGCACCCGACTAGAAGGTGATGAGCAGTTCTTC. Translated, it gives CASTRLEGDEQFF.

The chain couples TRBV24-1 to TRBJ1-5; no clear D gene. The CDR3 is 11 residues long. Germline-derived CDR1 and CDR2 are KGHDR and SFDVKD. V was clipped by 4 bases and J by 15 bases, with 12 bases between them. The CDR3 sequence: CATSDGRRPHF. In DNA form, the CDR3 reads TGTGCCACCAGTGACGGGAGACGGCCGCATTTT.

CDR3 region: CATRTGTGGNQPQHF. Here the CDR3 DNA reads TGTGCCACCAGAACCGGGACAGGGGGCAATCAGCCCCAGCATTTT. This chain links TRBV15 with TRBJ1-5; TRBD1 agrees at 10 bases. The CDR3 has 15 residues. Germline assignment: CDR1 LNHNV and CDR2 YYDKDF (reference sequence). Trimming removed 6 bases from V and 2 bases from J; junction bases left unmatched: 4.

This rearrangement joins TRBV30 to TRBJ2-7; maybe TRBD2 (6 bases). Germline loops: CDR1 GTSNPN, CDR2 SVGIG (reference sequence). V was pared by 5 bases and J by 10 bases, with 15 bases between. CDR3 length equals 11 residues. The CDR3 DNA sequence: TGTGCCTGGCAGGGCGGGGCCAGTCAGTACTTC. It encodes CAWQGGASQYF.

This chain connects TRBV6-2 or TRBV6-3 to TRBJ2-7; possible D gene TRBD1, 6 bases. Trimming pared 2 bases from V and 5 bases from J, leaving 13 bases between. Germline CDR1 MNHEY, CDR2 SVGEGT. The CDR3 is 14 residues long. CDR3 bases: TGTGCCAGCAGTTACATCAGGGGAAGACACGAGCAGTACTTC. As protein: CASSYIRGRHEQYF.

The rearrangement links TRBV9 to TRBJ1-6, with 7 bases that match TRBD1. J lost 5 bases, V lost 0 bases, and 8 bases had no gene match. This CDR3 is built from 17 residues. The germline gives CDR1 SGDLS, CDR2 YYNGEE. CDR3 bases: TGTGCCAGCAGCGTAGATTTGGGACAGTCAAATAATTCACCCCTCCACTTT. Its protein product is CASSVDLGQSNNSPLHF.

This CDR3 is CASTGDVGQPQHF. The CDR3 DNA sequence: TGTGCCAGCACAGGGGATGTCGGTCAGCCCCAGCATTTT. The V call is TRBV6-5, the J call TRBJ1-5, with D possibly TRBD1 on 6 matching bases. In germline, CDR1 is MNHEY, CDR2 SVGAGI. The CDR3 sequence is 13 residues long. Trimming removed 7 bases from V and 6 bases from J, with 13 bases in between.

The CDR3 is CASSMHSRDNEQFF. CDR3 sequence (DNA): TGTGCCAGTAGTATGCATTCCCGAGACAATGAGCAGTTCTTC. The rearrangement links TRBV19 to TRBJ2-1; D unclear. V was trimmed by 3 bases and J by 5 bases, leaving 11 bases between them. The CDR3 loop spans 14 amino acids. Germline V gene lookup returns CDR1 LNHDA and CDR2 SQIVND (reference sequence). Looking up the rest from reference TRBV19 and TRBJ2-1 gives the full variable domain: DGGITQSPKYLFRKEGQNVTLSCEQNLNHDAMYWYRQDPGQGLRLIYYSQIVNDFQKGDIAEGYSVSREKKESFPLTVTSAQKNPTAFYLCASSMHSRDNEQFFGPGTRLTVL.

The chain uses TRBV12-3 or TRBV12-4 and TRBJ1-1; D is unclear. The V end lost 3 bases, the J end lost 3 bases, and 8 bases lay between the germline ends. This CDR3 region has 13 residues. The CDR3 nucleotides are TGTGCCAGCAGTTTTCGGGGTTACACTGAAGCTTTCTTT. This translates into CASSFRGYTEAFF.

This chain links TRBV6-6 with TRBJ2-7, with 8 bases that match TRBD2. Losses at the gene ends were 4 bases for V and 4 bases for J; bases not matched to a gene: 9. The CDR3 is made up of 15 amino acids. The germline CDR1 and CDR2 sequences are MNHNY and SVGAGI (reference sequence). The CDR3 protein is CASSSLTSATYEQYF. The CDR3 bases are TGTGCCAGCAGTTCCCTGACTAGCGCTACGTACGAGCAGTACTTC.

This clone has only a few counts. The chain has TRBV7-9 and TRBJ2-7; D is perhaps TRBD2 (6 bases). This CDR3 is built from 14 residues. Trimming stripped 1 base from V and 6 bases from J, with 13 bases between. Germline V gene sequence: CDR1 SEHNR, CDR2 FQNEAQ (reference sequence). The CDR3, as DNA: TGTGCCAGCAGCTTAGACGTTAGCGGACTCGAGCAGTACTTC. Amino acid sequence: CASSLDVSGLEQYF.

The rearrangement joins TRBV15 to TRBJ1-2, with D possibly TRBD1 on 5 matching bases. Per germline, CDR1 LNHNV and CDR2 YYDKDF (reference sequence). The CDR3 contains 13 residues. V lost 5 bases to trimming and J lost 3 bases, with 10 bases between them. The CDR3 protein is CATSPAGDYGYTF. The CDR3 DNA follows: TGTGCCACCAGCCCCGCGGGGGACTATGGCTACACCTTC.

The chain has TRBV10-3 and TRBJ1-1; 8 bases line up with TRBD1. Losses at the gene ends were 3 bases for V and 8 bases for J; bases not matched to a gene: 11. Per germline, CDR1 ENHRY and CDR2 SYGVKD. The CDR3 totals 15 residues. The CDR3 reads CAISETKDRGQEAFF. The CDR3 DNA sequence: TGTGCCATCAGTGAAACTAAAGACAGGGGCCAAGAAGCTTTCTTT.

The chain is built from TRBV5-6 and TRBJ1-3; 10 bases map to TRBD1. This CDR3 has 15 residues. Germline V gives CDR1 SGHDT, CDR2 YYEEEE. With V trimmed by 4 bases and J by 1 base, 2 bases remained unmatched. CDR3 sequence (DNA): TGTGCCAGCAGCACGGACAGGGGGTCTGGAAACACCATATATTTT. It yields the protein CASSTDRGSGNTIYF.

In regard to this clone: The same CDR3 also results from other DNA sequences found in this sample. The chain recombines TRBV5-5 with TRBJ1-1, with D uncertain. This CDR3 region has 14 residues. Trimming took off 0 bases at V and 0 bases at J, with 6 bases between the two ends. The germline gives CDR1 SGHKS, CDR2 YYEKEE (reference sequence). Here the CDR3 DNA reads TGTGCCAGCAGCTTGGTACAGCTGAACACTGAAGCTTTCTTT. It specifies CASSLVQLNTEAFF.

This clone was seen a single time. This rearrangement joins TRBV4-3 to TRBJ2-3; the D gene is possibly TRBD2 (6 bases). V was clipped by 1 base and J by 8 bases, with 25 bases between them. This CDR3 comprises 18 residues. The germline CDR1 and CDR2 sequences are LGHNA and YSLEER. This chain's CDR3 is CASSQARDSGGGWGTQYF. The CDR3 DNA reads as TGCGCCAGCAGCCAAGCCAGGGACTCAGGTGGGGGATGGGGTACGCAGTATTTT.

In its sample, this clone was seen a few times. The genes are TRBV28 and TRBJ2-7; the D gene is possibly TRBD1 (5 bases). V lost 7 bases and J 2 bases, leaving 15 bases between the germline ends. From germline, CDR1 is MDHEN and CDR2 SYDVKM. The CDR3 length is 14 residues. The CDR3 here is CASIPAGQTYEQYF. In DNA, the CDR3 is TGTGCCAGCATCCCTGCAGGGCAGACCTACGAGCAGTACTTC.

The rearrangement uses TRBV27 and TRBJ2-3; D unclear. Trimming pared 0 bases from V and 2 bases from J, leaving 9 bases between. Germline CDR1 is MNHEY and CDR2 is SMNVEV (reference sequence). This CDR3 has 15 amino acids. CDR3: CASSLSPAPTDTQYF. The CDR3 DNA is TGTGCCAGCAGTTTATCCCCAGCGCCCACAGATACGCAGTATTTT.

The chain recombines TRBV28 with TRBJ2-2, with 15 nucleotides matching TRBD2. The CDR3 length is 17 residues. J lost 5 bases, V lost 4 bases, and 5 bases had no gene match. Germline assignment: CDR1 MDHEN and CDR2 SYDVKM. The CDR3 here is CASSSPGLAGGTGELFF. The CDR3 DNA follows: TGTGCCAGCAGTTCCCCCGGACTAGCGGGAGGGACCGGGGAGCTGTTTTTT.

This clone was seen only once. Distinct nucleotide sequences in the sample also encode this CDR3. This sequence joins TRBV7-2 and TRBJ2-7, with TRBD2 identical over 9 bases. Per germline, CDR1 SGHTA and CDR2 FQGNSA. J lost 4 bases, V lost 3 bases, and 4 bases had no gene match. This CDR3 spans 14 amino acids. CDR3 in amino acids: CASSLAGGPYEQYF. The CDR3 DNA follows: TGTGCCAGCAGCTTGGCGGGAGGGCCATACGAGCAGTACTTC.

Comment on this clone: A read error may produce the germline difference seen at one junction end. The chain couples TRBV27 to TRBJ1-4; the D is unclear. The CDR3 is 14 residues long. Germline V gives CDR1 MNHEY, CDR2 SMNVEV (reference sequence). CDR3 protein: CASRRPGKNEKLLF. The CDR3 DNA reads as TGTGCCAGCAGGCGTCCGGGAAAGAATGAAAAACTGCTTTTT.

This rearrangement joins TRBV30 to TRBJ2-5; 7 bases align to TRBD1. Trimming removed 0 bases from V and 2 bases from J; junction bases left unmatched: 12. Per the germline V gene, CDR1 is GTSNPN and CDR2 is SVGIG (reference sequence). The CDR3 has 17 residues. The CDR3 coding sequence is TGTGCCTGGAGTGTACCGCTCCCCGGGACAGTGCAAGAGACCCAGTACTTC. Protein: CAWSVPLPGTVQETQYF.

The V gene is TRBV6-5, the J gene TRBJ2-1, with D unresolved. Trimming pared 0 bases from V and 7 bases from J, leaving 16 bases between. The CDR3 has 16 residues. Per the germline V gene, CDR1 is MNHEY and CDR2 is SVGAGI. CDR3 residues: CASSYSNPLGDNEQFF. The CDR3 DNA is TGTGCCAGCAGTTACTCCAACCCCCTAGGCGATAATGAGCAGTTCTTC.

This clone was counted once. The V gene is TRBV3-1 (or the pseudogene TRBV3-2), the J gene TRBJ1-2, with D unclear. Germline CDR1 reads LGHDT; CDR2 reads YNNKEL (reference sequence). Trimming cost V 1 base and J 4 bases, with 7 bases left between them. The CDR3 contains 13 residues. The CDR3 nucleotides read TGTGCCAGCAGCCAAGCATACAGCTATGGCTACACCTTC. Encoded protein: CASSQAYSYGYTF.

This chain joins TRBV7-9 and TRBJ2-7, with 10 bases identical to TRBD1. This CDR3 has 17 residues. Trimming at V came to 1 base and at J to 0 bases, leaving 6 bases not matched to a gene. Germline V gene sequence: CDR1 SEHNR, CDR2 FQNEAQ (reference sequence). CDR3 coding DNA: TGTGCCAGCAGCTTAGGGGGACAGGGGCTTCGCTCCTACGAGCAGTACTTC. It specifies CASSLGGQGLRSYEQYF.

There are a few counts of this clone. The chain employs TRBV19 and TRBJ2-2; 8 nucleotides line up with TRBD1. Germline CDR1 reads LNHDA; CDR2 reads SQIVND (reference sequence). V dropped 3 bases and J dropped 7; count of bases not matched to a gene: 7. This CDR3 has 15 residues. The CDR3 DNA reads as TGTGCCAGTAGTATTTGGGCAGGGGGCGGCGGGGAGCTGTTTTTT. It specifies CASSIWAGGGGELFF.

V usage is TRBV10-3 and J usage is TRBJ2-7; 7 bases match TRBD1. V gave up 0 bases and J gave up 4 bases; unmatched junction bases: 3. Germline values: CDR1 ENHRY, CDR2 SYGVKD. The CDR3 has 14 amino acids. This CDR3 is CAISESTGQYEQYF. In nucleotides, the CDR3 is TGTGCCATCAGTGAGTCGACAGGGCAGTACGAGCAGTACTTC.